One sample yielded the 25 T cell receptor beta chains listed below, sequenced in a study of blood T cell repertoires in COVID-19. Clones were sequenced by immunoSEQ multiplex PCR, and TCRdb holds only the in-frame ones, with some missing. The data contain 30,000 to 40,000 clones, 90% to 95% of them singletons. Source material: peripheral blood. The receptor source for this set is a woman in her twenties or thirties in a cohort sampled during active COVID-19.

The chain uses TRBV18 and TRBJ2-5; 8 bases agree with TRBD1. In germline, CDR1 is KGHSH, CDR2 LQKENI. This CDR3 region has 14 residues. Trimming removed 1 base from V and 3 bases from J; junction bases left unmatched: 1. CDR3: CASSPQQGEETQYF. The DNA for the CDR3 is TGTGCCAGCTCACCACAACAGGGGGAAGAGACCCAGTACTTC.

The chain links TRBV11-2 to TRBJ1-5; no clear D. Germline CDR1 reads SGHAT; CDR2 reads FQNNGV. The length of the CDR3 is 15 residues. Trimming shortened V by 0 bases and J by 7 bases, and 13 bases separated the two germline ends. The DNA of the CDR3 is TGTGCCAGCAGCTTAGATCTGGGCAGCGGGCAGCCCCAGCATTTT. It is translated as CASSLDLGSGQPQHF.

This clone has a single count. The chain recombines TRBV5-4 with TRBJ2-3; the match to TRBD2 covers 8 bases. V was clipped by 3 bases and J by 5 bases; unmatched bases: 8. The CDR3 runs to 15 residues. Germline lookup yields CDR1 SGHNT and CDR2 YYREEE (reference sequence). CDR3 residues: CASSSPGGPVDTQYF. The CDR3 DNA reads TGTGCCAGCAGCTCTCCGGGAGGGCCGGTAGATACGCAGTATTTT.

The rearrangement links TRBV7-9 to TRBJ2-7; TRBD2 aligns across 7 bases. J gave up 6 bases and V 1 base, and 15 bases lay outside the gene matches. The CDR3 length is 17 residues. Germline loops: CDR1 SEHNR, CDR2 FQNEAQ (reference sequence). The CDR3 protein is CASSLEAGAGLQPEQYF. CDR3 sequence (DNA): TGTGCCAGCAGCTTAGAGGCGGGAGCGGGACTCCAGCCCGAGCAGTACTTC.

V is TRBV28 and J is TRBJ2-1; 8 bases agree with TRBD1. The CDR3 runs to 16 residues. Germline CDR1 MDHEN, CDR2 SYDVKM. The V gene end was trimmed by 3 bases and the J gene end by 2 bases; junction bases not matched to a gene: 6. Here the CDR3 DNA reads TGTGCCAGCAGTTTGGTGGACAGGGTCCCCTACAATGAGCAGTTCTTC. Residues: CASSLVDRVPYNEQFF.

This chain uses TRBV19 with TRBJ2-1; D gene uncertain. The CDR3 is 12 residues long. Germline V lookup: CDR1 LNHDA, CDR2 SQIVND (reference sequence). The V gene lost 6 bases and the J gene lost 7 bases, with 10 bases spanning the gap. In DNA, the CDR3 is TGTGCCAGTAGGCACTGGTATAATGAGCAGTTCTTC. It translates to CASRHWYNEQFF.

The chain combines TRBV6-6 with TRBJ1-4; D unresolved. Germline V gives CDR1 MNHNY, CDR2 SVGAGI (reference sequence). The CDR3 loop spans 13 amino acids. V was trimmed by 8 bases and J by 8 bases, leaving 15 bases between them. The CDR3 reads CASDYGRREKLFF. Here the CDR3 DNA reads TGTGCCAGCGATTATGGCAGGCGCGAAAAACTGTTTTTT.

Only one count was recorded for this clone. The V and J genes are TRBV7-6 and TRBJ2-5; D may be TRBD2 (6 bases). V was pared by 2 bases and J by 2 bases, with 15 bases between. Germline V gene lookup returns CDR1 SGHVS and CDR2 FNYEAQ. This CDR3 is built from 16 residues. This CDR3 reads CASSLSPGEGQETQYF. CDR3 DNA sequence: TGTGCCAGCAGCTTAAGTCCGGGGGAAGGACAAGAGACCCAGTACTTC.

The chain combines TRBV11-3 with TRBJ2-5, with TRBD1 as a possible D gene (6 bases). V lost 5 bases and J lost 2, with 15 bases in between. The germline gives CDR1 SGHNT, CDR2 YENEEA. The CDR3 length is 15 residues. The CDR3 coding sequence is TGTGCCAGCAGCCCACAGGGTGGCCTACAAGAGACCCAGTACTTC. It is translated as CASSPQGGLQETQYF. The full variable domain, in which reference TRBV11-3 and TRBJ2-5 provide the parts outside the CDR3, is EAGVVQSPRYKIIEKKQPVAFWCNPISGHNTLYWYLQNLGQGPELLIRYENEEAVDDSQLPKDRFSAERLKGVDSTLKIQPAELGDSAVYLCASSPQGGLQETQYFGPGTRLLVL.

The chain combines TRBV4-1 with TRBJ2-1; TRBD1 matches at 9 bases. CDR1 and CDR2 from the germline V gene are MGHRA and YSYEKL. Trimming at V came to 1 base and at J to 2 bases, leaving 3 bases not matched to a gene. The CDR3 has 16 residues. The CDR3 DNA reads TGCGCCAGCAGCCAAGCCCACAGGGGGCCCTACAATGAGCAGTTCTTC. Translating it yields CASSQAHRGPYNEQFF.

This chain links TRBV5-4 with TRBJ1-2, with TRBD1 matching over 8 bases. The V and J ends lost 0 bases and 6 bases, in that order; junction bases with no gene match: 4. The CDR3 has 14 residues. The germline V gene has CDR1 SGHNT and CDR2 YYREEE (reference sequence). CDR3 DNA: TGTGCCAGCAGCTTGGGAGCAGGGGGCCATGGCTACACCTTC. It specifies CASSLGAGGHGYTF.

A single count supports this clone. The chain combines TRBV13 with TRBJ1-2, with 9 bases aligning to TRBD1. The CDR3 consists of 17 residues. Germline-derived CDR1 and CDR2 are PRHDT and FYEKMQ (reference sequence). V lost 0 bases and J lost 2; bases outside the gene matches: 7. This CDR3 reads CASSLGDRGAGNYGYTF. In DNA, the CDR3 is TGTGCCAGCAGCTTAGGGGACAGGGGCGCCGGGAACTATGGCTACACCTTC.

Of note for this clone: The junction departs from germline at one end; a sequencing error may be responsible. CDR3 amino acids: CASSLGRGQAGELFF. DNA for the CDR3: TGTGCTAGCAGCTTAGGCAGGGGGCAGGCCGGGGAGCTGTTTTTT. The chain links TRBV7-7 to TRBJ2-2, with TRBD1 identical over 8 bases. Germline CDR1 is SSHAT and CDR2 is FNYEAQ (reference sequence). The CDR3 covers 15 residues.

The chain combines TRBV30 with TRBJ2-7; 9 bases are a match to TRBD2. V lost 5 bases and J lost 2; bases outside the gene matches: 4. This CDR3 has 13 amino acids. Per the germline V gene, CDR1 is GTSNPN and CDR2 is SVGIG (reference sequence). CDR3 protein: CAWAGGSTYEQYF. The DNA of the CDR3 is TGTGCCTGGGCGGGAGGGTCCACCTACGAGCAGTACTTC. Together with reference TRBV30 and TRBJ2-7, the CDR3 gives the full variable domain: SQTIHQWPATLVQPVGSPLSLECTVEGTSNPNLYWYRQAAGRGLQLLFYSVGIGQISSEVPQNLSASRPQDRQFILSSKKLLLSDSGFYLCAWAGGSTYEQYFGPGTRLTVT.

The chain joins TRBV7-9 to TRBJ2-2; 12 bases map to TRBD2. The germline gives CDR1 SEHNR, CDR2 FQNEAQ (reference sequence). The CDR3 runs 17 residues. Trimming at V came to 1 base and at J to 5 bases, leaving 5 bases not matched to a gene. CDR3 coding DNA: TGTGCCAGCAGCTTAGGTGCCGGACTAGCGGGGACCGGGGAGCTGTTTTTT. It specifies CASSLGAGLAGTGELFF.

The rearrangement uses TRBV7-6 and TRBJ2-5, with a tentative D call TRBD2 (5 bases). Germline V lookup: CDR1 SGHVS, CDR2 FNYEAQ. The CDR3 loop spans 15 amino acids. V was clipped by 1 base and J by 4 bases, with 13 bases between them. The CDR3 DNA reads TGTGCCAGCAGCTTAGATGCGGTCGGAGGAGAGACCCAGTACTTC. The encoded protein is CASSLDAVGGETQYF.

This chain connects TRBV27 to TRBJ2-7, with a weak D call TRBD1 (5 bases). Germline lookup yields CDR1 MNHEY and CDR2 SMNVEV (reference sequence). The V and J ends lost 5 bases and 12 bases respectively, with 17 bases between them. The CDR3 runs to 12 residues. CDR3 nucleotide sequence: TGTGCCAGCAGTACTAATCCACAGGCCCTGTACTTC. Translating gives CASSTNPQALYF.

The J gene is TRBJ2-3, the V gene TRBV7-9, with 10 bases identical to TRBD1. Trimming cost V 5 bases and J 4 bases; bases outside gene matches: 9. The CDR3 contains 16 residues. Germline values: CDR1 SEHNR, CDR2 FQNEAQ (reference sequence). The CDR3 loop is CASSLTGTGVSDTQYF. The CDR3 DNA is TGTGCCAGCAGCCTGACCGGGACAGGGGTGTCAGATACGCAGTATTTT.

This clone ranks as hyperexpanded. The chain is built from TRBV6-5 and TRBJ1-1; 7 nucleotides line up with TRBD1. The CDR3 spans 13 residues. V gave up 2 bases and J gave up 4 bases; unmatched junction bases: 1. Looked up from germline, CDR1 is MNHEY and CDR2 is SVGAGI. The CDR3 loop reads CASSYQGGTEAFF. CDR3 nucleotide sequence: TGTGCCAGCAGTTACCAGGGGGGCACTGAAGCTTTCTTT.

This chain's CDR3 is CASSPRGRASGRGEQFF. Here the CDR3 DNA reads TGTGCCAGCAGCCCACGCGGAAGGGCTAGCGGGAGGGGAGAGCAGTTCTTC. The chain employs TRBV3-1 (or the pseudogene TRBV3-2) and TRBJ2-1, with 12 bases lining up with TRBD2. The length of the CDR3 is 17 residues. With 4 bases clipped from V and 10 bases from J, the junction kept 14 bases outside the gene matches. The germline CDR1 and CDR2 sequences are LGHDT and YNNKEL (reference sequence).

The chain uses TRBV7-6 and TRBJ2-7, with 10 bases lining up with TRBD1. The V gene's germline CDR1 is SGHVS and CDR2 FNYEAQ. This CDR3 has 13 amino acids. J gave up 7 bases and V 7 bases, and 7 bases lay outside the gene matches. CDR3 loop: CASTPGQGSEQYF. Written as DNA, the CDR3 is TGTGCCAGCACCCCGGGACAGGGGAGTGAGCAGTACTTC. The variable domain in full, completed from reference TRBV7-6 and TRBJ2-7, reads GAGVSQSPRYKVTKRGQDVALRCDPISGHVSLYWYRQALGQGPEFLTYFNYEAQQDKSGLPNDRFSAERPEGSISTLTIQRTEQRDSAMYRCASTPGQGSEQYFGPGTRLTVT.

V usage is TRBV4-1 and J usage is TRBJ1-2, with 11 bases lining up with TRBD1. The germline CDR1 and CDR2 sequences are MGHRA and YSYEKL. This CDR3 is 16 amino acids long. J lost 5 bases, V lost 0 bases, and 5 bases had no gene match. The CDR3, as DNA: TGCGCCAGCAGCCAAGAACGGGACAGGGGGGAATATGGCTACACCTTC. Amino acids: CASSQERDRGEYGYTF.

This chain links TRBV19 with TRBJ2-1; 14 bases line up with TRBD2. This CDR3 region has 17 residues. From germline, CDR1 is LNHDA and CDR2 SQIVND (reference sequence). Trimming took 3 bases from V and 9 from J; bases not matched to a gene: 10. The CDR3 loop is CASSMIKGLAGASEQFF. CDR3 sequence (DNA): TGTGCCAGTAGTATGATAAAGGGACTAGCGGGAGCGAGTGAGCAGTTCTTC.

The chain recombines TRBV24-1 with TRBJ2-7; TRBD2 aligns across 7 bases. V shed 5 bases, J shed 7 bases, and the junction held 4 bases outside the gene matches. The CDR3 runs to 12 residues. The germline V gene has CDR1 KGHDR and CDR2 SFDVKD. CDR3 protein: CATSAGGFEQYF. The DNA for the CDR3 is TGTGCCACCAGTGCCGGGGGGTTTGAGCAGTACTTC.

Concerning this clone: Within the sample, other DNA sequences also encode this same CDR3. The rearrangement joins TRBV7-9 to TRBJ2-7, with D tentatively TRBD2 (6 bases). The CDR3 sequence is 13 residues long. Per the germline V gene, CDR1 is SEHNR and CDR2 is FQNEAQ (reference sequence). V gave up 8 bases and J gave up 3 bases, with 14 bases separating them. The CDR3 region has the DNA TGTGCCAGCTCCCGTGGGGGGATCTACGAGCAGTACTTC. It is translated as CASSRGGIYEQYF.